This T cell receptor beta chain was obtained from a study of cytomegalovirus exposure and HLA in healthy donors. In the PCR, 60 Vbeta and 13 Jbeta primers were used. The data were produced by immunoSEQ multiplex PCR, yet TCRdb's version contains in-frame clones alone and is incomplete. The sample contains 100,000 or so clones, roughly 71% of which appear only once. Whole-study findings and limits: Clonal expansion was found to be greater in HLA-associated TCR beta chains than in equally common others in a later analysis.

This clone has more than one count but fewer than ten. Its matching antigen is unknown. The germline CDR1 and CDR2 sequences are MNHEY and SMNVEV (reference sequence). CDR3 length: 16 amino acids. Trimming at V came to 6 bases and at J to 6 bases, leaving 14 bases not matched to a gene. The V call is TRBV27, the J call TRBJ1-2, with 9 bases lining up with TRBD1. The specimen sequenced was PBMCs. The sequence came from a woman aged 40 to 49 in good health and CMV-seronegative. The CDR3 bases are TGTGCCAGCAGACTCAATCGGGACAGGGCGTTGCATGGCTACACCTTC. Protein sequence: CASRLNRDRALHGYTF.